This T cell receptor beta chain was identified during a study of shared clonotypes between healthy human individuals. The data were produced by immunoSEQ multiplex PCR, yet TCRdb's version contains in-frame clones alone and is incomplete. The sample includes some 700,000 clones, around 91% of them seen just once. This CDR3 comprises 14 residues. Germline assignment: CDR1 GTSNPN and CDR2 SVGIG (reference sequence). Trimming left V 5 bases short and J 0 bases short, with 11 bases between. The clonotype comes from a man aged 18 to 30 in good health. Some clones in this sample may be carry-over from other donors' samples. Sequencing used memory CD8+ T cells from PBMCs. Subset denoted: CD45RO+ cells pooled with CCR7-negative TemRA cells. This chain uses TRBV30 with TRBJ1-5, with no clear D. CDR3 sequence reads: CAWAEGYSNQPQHF. The CDR3 DNA reads as TGTGCCTGGGCGGAAGGTTATAGCAATCAGCCCCAGCATTTT. The full variable domain, with the rest looked up from reference TRBV30 and TRBJ1-5, is SQTIHQWPATLVQPVGSPLSLECTVEGTSNPNLYWYRQAAGRGLQLLFYSVGIGQISSEVPQNLSASRPQDRQFILSSKKLLLSDSGFYLCAWAEGYSNQPQHFGDGTRLSIL.